Listed below are T cell receptor beta chains from one sample, sequenced in a study of prognosis after radiotherapy for stage I lung cancer. TCRdb re-called the multiplex PCR reads through MiXCR, storing one row per CDR3 protein. Of about 25,000 distinct CDR3 sequences in the sample, roughly 40% were seen once. The starting material was PBMCs, obtained before or after stereotactic body radiation therapy (not recorded which). These TCRs come from a donor at least 50 years old with non-small cell lung cancer. Both conserved end residues are part of each CDR3. D genes are given only for firm matches. Rows give clone size only sometimes, using once, few, many, or a class for an expanded clone.

V	J	D	size	CDR3	DNA
TRBV4-1	TRBJ2-3	TRBD1	many	CASSQPGQGMDTQYF	TGCGCCAGCAGCCAGCCGGGACAGGGAATGGATACGCAGTATTTT
TRBV6-1	TRBJ2-1	TRBD2	-	CASVVGLAGGPSYNEQFF	TGTGCCAGCGTTGTGGGACTAGCGGGAGGCCCCTCCTACAATGAGCAGTTCTTC
TRBV5-1	TRBJ2-1	TRBD2	once	CASSLYLAEPYNEQFF	TGCGCCAGCAGCTTGTACCTAGCGGAGCCCTACAATGAGCAGTTCTTC
TRBV12-3/TRBV12-4	TRBJ1-2	-	once	CASSFSDSGSYTF	TGTGCCAGCAGTTTTTCCGACAGCGGGAGCTACACCTTC
TRBV2	TRBJ2-7	TRBD2	-	CASRTSVSDTWDF	TGTGCCAGCCGAACTAGCGTGAGCGATACTTGGGACTTC
TRBV24-1	TRBJ2-1	-	many	CATSDPTPPLYNEQFF	TGTGCCACCAGTGATCCCACGCCGCCCTTATACAATGAGCAGTTCTTC
TRBV28	TRBJ1-3	-	many	CASSMIHRLTGNTIYF	TGTGCCAGCAGTATGATACACCGCTTAACTGGAAACACCATATATTTT
TRBV3-1	TRBJ1-3	-	many	CASSQRVGFSGNTIYF	TGTGCCAGCAGCCAAAGGGTGGGGTTCTCTGGAAACACCATATATTTT
TRBV6-1	TRBJ2-7	TRBD2	many	CASSNGLAGGSEQYF	TGTGCCAGCAGCAACGGACTAGCGGGAGGTAGCGAGCAGTACTTC
TRBV27	TRBJ2-3	TRBD2	-	CASSPEGAGVSIDTQYF	TGTGCCAGCAGTCCCGAGGGAGCGGGAGTAAGCATAGATACGCAGTATTTT
TRBV6-5	TRBJ2-7	-	many	CASSYGQSYEQYF	TGTGCCAGCAGTTACGGGCAGTCCTACGAGCAGTACTTC